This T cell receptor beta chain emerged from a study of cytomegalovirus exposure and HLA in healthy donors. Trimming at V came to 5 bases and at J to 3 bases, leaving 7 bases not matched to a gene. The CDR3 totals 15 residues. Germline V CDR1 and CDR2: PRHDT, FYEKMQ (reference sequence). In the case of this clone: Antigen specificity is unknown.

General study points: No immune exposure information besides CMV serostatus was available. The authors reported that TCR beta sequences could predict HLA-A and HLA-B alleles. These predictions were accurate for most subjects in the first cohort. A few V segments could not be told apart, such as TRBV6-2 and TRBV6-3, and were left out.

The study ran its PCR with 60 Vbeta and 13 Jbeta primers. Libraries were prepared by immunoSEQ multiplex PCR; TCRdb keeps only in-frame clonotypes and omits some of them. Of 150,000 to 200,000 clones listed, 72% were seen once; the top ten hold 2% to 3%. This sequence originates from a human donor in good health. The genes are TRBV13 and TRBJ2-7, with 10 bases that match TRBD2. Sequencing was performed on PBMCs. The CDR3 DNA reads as TGTGCCAGCAGCCCCCGGACTAGCGGAGACTACGAGCAGTACTTC. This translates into CASSPRTSGDYEQYF.